Following are 6 T cell receptor beta chains from one sample sequenced in a study of CD8+ T cells in alopecia areata. Sequencing used cDNA as its template, made by extracting RNA and reverse transcribing it. Generated by immunoSEQ multiplex PCR, the TCRdb table keeps only in-frame clones and is missing some. The table includes around 120,000 clones, approximately 38% detected once. Sequenced input: CD4+ T cells sorted from blood. These receptors were taken from a human donor with alopecia areata.

The CDR3 DNA is TGTGCCAGCAGCATAAGGACACTCTACAATGAGCAGTTCTTC. Translation: CASSIRTLYNEQFF. V and J are TRBV2 and TRBJ2-1; a possible D gene is TRBD1 (5 bases). The CDR3 covers 14 residues. CDR1 and CDR2 (germline): SNHLY, FYNNEI. Trimming stripped 6 bases from V and 3 bases from J, with 12 bases between.

This sequence joins TRBV2 and TRBJ2-5, with D possibly matching TRBD2 (5 bases). Germline CDR1 reads SNHLY; CDR2 reads FYNNEI. The CDR3 totals 15 residues. Deletions cut 9 bases from V and 1 base from J, with 18 bases between. CDR3 nucleotides: TGTGCCAGTACCGCCCGCGGCAGCGGCCAAGAGACCCAGTACTTC. Translated: CASTARGSGQETQYF.

This clone was observed a few times. The chain links TRBV7-2 to TRBJ2-1; D gene unclear. Trimming pared 5 bases from V and 6 bases from J, leaving 11 bases between. The germline CDR1 and CDR2 sequences are SGHTA and FQGNSA. The CDR3 runs 13 residues. CDR3 protein: CASSIRRANEQFF. DNA of the CDR3: TGTGCCAGCAGCATCCGTAGGGCCAATGAGCAGTTCTTC.

This clone was seen more than once but under ten times. The chain uses TRBV28 and TRBJ2-7; possible D gene TRBD2, 6 bases. The CDR3 length is 13 residues. V was trimmed by 3 bases and J by 5 bases, leaving 11 bases between them. CDR1 MDHEN and CDR2 SYDVKM come from the germline V gene. CDR3 protein: CASSFVERDEQYF. The CDR3, as DNA: TGTGCCAGCAGTTTCGTGGAGCGGGACGAGCAGTACTTC.

This clone appeared a few times. The chain uses TRBV29-1 and TRBJ1-1, with no clear D. The CDR3 spans 12 residues. V gave up 4 bases and J gave up 0 bases, with 6 bases separating them. Germline V lookup: CDR1 SQVTM, CDR2 ANQGSEA. CDR3 nucleotides: TGCAGCGTTGCACACCTGAACACTGAAGCTTTCTTT. Its protein is CSVAHLNTEAFF.

V is TRBV7-9 and J is TRBJ2-1; no reliable D call. Germline values: CDR1 SEHNR, CDR2 FQNEAQ (reference sequence). CDR3 size: 13 residues. Trimming left V 4 bases short and J 9 bases short, with 13 bases between. DNA for the CDR3: TGTGCCAGCAGCTCCCACCCCGTGATTGAGCAGTTCTTC. Protein sequence: CASSSHPVIEQFF.